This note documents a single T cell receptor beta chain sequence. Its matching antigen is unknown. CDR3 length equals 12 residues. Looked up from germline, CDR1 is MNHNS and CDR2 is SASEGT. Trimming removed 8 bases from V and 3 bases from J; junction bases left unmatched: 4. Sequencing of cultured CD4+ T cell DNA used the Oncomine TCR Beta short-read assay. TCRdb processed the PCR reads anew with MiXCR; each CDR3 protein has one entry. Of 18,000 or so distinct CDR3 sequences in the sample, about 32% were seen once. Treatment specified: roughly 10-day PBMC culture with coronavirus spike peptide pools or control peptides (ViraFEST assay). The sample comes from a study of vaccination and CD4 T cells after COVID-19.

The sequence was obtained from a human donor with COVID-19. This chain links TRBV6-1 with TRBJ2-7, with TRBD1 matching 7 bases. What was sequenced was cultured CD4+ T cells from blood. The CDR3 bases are TGTGCCAGCTATGGGACAGACTACGAGCAGTACTTC. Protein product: CASYGTDYEQYF.